Sequencing of this T cell receptor (beta chain) was carried out in a study of STAT5B mutations in CD4+ large granular lymphocyte leukemia (dated 2022 in TCRdb). About the full investigation: Among the healthy controls, the CDR3 'QG' motif was associated with a particular HLA allele. Flow cytometry on FACSCanto II or FACSVerse confirmed that purified fractions exceeded 95% purity among lymphocytes. TCRbeta repertoires of CD4+ T-cell large granular lymphocyte leukemia patients were compared with those of healthy blood donors.

The healthy controls were 37 blood donors, and the buffy coats of these donors were supplied by the Finnish Red Cross blood service. All TCR-sequenced material derived from peripheral blood: patient blood samples and healthy donor buffy coats. Peripheral blood mononuclear cells were isolated by Ficoll-Hypaque gradient centrifugation. Magnetic purification was used to isolate CD4+ cells from the buffy coats of the healthy controls. Genomic DNA was extracted with the Gentra Puregene Cell and Tissue kit and quantified on a Qubit 2.0 fluorometer. The CDR3 spans 16 residues, from the cysteine through the phenylalanine. The CDR3 DNA has 48 bases and is translated from base 1. A note on this clone: Its antigen target is currently unknown. No base quality values were provided; no much bigger clone lies one nucleotide off.

TCRbeta rearrangements were sequenced from genomic DNA using the immunoSEQ assay at survey resolution. For the original study's pipeline: In the TCR sequencing data, the lowest productive clonotype frequency that could be detected was 2.59 x 10-5. Only productive TCRbeta rearrangements, meaning sequences that were complete and in-frame, were kept for the analyses. Simpson clonality, calculated in the immunoSEQ Analyzer version 3.0, was used as the measure of sample clonality. Clones were binned by frequency as very rare, small, medium, large (1-20%) or hyperexpanded (>20%). Generation probabilities were estimated with OLGA 1.2.3, V-gene circos plots were generated with VDJtools, specificities were searched for in VDJdb, and CDR3 motifs were identified with GLIPH. Not all clones reach the TCRdb copy of this immuneACCESS table, which keeps in-frame sequences only. Checked studies attribute under half of the gap to unresolved V genes and leave the rest unexplained. D and trimming were read from the DNA, whereas the V and J calls and clone size are those reported in that table. Counted in this sample were around 28,000 clones; just under 75% of them appeared once. 0.8% to 1.2% of the sample is held by the ten biggest clonotypes.

Here is what the overall study found, with its caveats: Enrichment of TRBV06-family usage was observed among the top patient clones (8/27) relative to healthy controls (2/35). The data were not HLA-matched, and the relatively small sample size could explain the higher clonality seen in CD4+ compared with CD8+ T-LGLL. Main leukemic clonotypes were private to each patient, although roughly 24% of the main leukemic clonotypes were found at low frequency in the non-leukemic repertoires of other patients. Compared with healthy CD4+ repertoires, CD4-sorted patient repertoires appeared more clonal, and this difference remained even after the putative leukemic clones were removed.

Recombination linked TRBV21-1 to TRBJ2-3; no check of the table's D call, TRBD2, against the DNA was made. TRBV21-1 is reported as a pseudogene. This clonotype was obtained from a human donor in good health. The source material was CD4+ T cells from blood buffy coats. CDR3 reads: CASPLLGGNSTDTQYF. In nucleotide form, the sequence is TGTGCCAGCCCCCTCCTGGGCGGGAATAGCACAGATACGCAGTATTTT.